This is a list of T cell receptor beta chains from one sample in a study of blood T cell repertoires in COVID-19. TCRdb's table, derived via immunoSEQ multiplex PCR, lists solely in-frame clones and lacks some. The table records some 200,000 clones, around 90% of them present only once. Sequenced input: peripheral blood. These receptors were taken from a man in his forties or fifties with acute or convalescent COVID-19. Both conserved end residues are part of each CDR3. Each record gives: J gene, V gene, CDR3 protein.

J gene: TRBJ1-1
V gene: TRBV7-9
CDR3 protein: CASSPKGTEAFF

J gene: TRBJ2-1
V gene: TRBV27
CDR3 protein: CASSLGWAGSASYNEQFF

J gene: TRBJ2-2
V gene: TRBV4-1
CDR3 protein: CASSQRSGLAQLTVGELFF

J gene: TRBJ1-2
V gene: TRBV7-9
CDR3 protein: CASSLAPGNYGYTF

J gene: TRBJ2-1
V gene: TRBV9
CDR3 protein: CASSVGLASYNEQFF

J gene: TRBJ1-3
V gene: TRBV9
CDR3 protein: CASGTQVGNGNTIYF

J gene: TRBJ1-2
V gene: TRBV7-9
CDR3 protein: CASSSGRNYGYTF

J gene: TRBJ2-2
V gene: TRBV28
CDR3 protein: CASSLPRTGELFF

J gene: TRBJ1-6
V gene: TRBV29-1
CDR3 protein: CSVGISNNSPLHF

J gene: TRBJ2-3
V gene: TRBV5-4
CDR3 protein: CASSPHVGLAGAGDTQYF

J gene: TRBJ1-5
V gene: TRBV28
CDR3 protein: CASSWTPVAGRNQPQHF

J gene: TRBJ2-5
V gene: TRBV11-3
CDR3 protein: CASSARLAGVETQYF

J gene: TRBJ1-1
V gene: TRBV7-2
CDR3 protein: CASSFRVNTEAFF

J gene: TRBJ1-5
V gene: TRBV5-1
CDR3 protein: CASSVAGGGNQPQHF

J gene: TRBJ1-6
V gene: TRBV27
CDR3 protein: CASSPLSINSPLHF

J gene: TRBJ1-5
V gene: TRBV6-1
CDR3 protein: CASSETENQPQHF

J gene: TRBJ2-7
V gene: TRBV7-9
CDR3 protein: CASSLVGAGLAREQYF

J gene: TRBJ1-2
V gene: TRBV9
CDR3 protein: CASSVGQGDFYGYTF

J gene: TRBJ2-1
V gene: TRBV28
CDR3 protein: CAVGGSGRASEQFF

J gene: TRBJ2-1
V gene: TRBV5-1
CDR3 protein: CASTYIADYNEQFF

J gene: TRBJ2-2
V gene: TRBV11-3
CDR3 protein: CASSLMRQGASGELFF

J gene: TRBJ1-6
V gene: TRBV5-6
CDR3 protein: CASSLGELNSPLHF

J gene: TRBJ2-2
V gene: TRBV19
CDR3 protein: CASSLQGPTGELFF

J gene: TRBJ2-3
V gene: TRBV7-9
CDR3 protein: CASSRGISTDTQYF

J gene: TRBJ2-2
V gene: TRBV7-9
CDR3 protein: CASSLAYGAGVSGELFF

J gene: TRBJ2-1
V gene: TRBV13
CDR3 protein: CASSPQGALAYNEQFF

J gene: TRBJ2-2
V gene: TRBV7-9
CDR3 protein: CASSFLDRNTGELFF

J gene: TRBJ1-4
V gene: TRBV19
CDR3 protein: CASSMAGAQRNEKLFF

J gene: TRBJ2-1
V gene: TRBV2
CDR3 protein: CASSESAGGNEQFF

J gene: TRBJ2-7
V gene: TRBV9
CDR3 protein: CASSVDGTGFYEQYF

J gene: TRBJ2-7
V gene: TRBV2
CDR3 protein: CASREGQVQYF

J gene: TRBJ2-3
V gene: TRBV29-1
CDR3 protein: CSVRLDGGTQYF

J gene: TRBJ2-1
V gene: TRBV11-2
CDR3 protein: CASSQGAEGYEQFF

J gene: TRBJ2-1
V gene: TRBV2
CDR3 protein: CASSESLAFGEQFF

J gene: TRBJ2-3
V gene: TRBV9
CDR3 protein: CASSVDSSGGGTQYF

J gene: TRBJ1-1
V gene: TRBV27
CDR3 protein: CASSLIPGGTTEAFF

J gene: TRBJ2-1
V gene: TRBV2
CDR3 protein: CASSEALIQFYNEQFF

J gene: TRBJ1-2
V gene: TRBV5-8
CDR3 protein: CASSFLGEGGYTF

J gene: TRBJ1-2
V gene: TRBV19
CDR3 protein: CASSAQGAGGYTF

J gene: TRBJ1-1
V gene: TRBV28
CDR3 protein: CASSFRGWYTEAFF

J gene: TRBJ1-4
V gene: TRBV6-5
CDR3 protein: CASRGLNEKLFF

J gene: TRBJ1-2
V gene: TRBV28
CDR3 protein: CASTPTGTGYGYTF

J gene: TRBJ2-7
V gene: TRBV7-9
CDR3 protein: CASSLTGGTYEQYF

J gene: TRBJ2-1
V gene: TRBV27
CDR3 protein: CASSLGLAFNEQFF

J gene: TRBJ1-4
V gene: TRBV28
CDR3 protein: CASSLAGEKLFF

J gene: TRBJ1-2
V gene: TRBV28
CDR3 protein: CASSPRDIYGYTF